Shown below are 4 T cell receptor beta chains from a single sample sequenced in a study of blood T cells in healthy people across ages. Alongside a J-beta primer mix, a sample-barcoded 5' primer served in a second PCR lasting about 7 to 12 cycles. TCRdb re-called the 5' RACE reads with MiXCR, one entry per CDR3 protein. The sample includes 1.4 million to 1.5 million distinct CDR3 sequences, around 39% of them seen just once. Input material: blood. Receptors originate from a woman younger than 35 in good health.

CDR3 nucleotide sequence: TGTGCCAGCAGCCCCCTCGGGGCGCGTGAGCAGTTCTTC. Protein sequence: CASSPLGAREQFF. V and J are TRBV3-1 and TRBJ2-1, with D perhaps assigned TRBD1 or TRBD2 (5 bases each). Trimming pared 4 bases from V and 9 bases from J, leaving 13 bases between. This CDR3 spans 13 amino acids. Germline V gene data show CDR1 as LGHDT and CDR2 as YNNKEL (reference sequence).

For the CDR3, the DNA is TGCGCCAGCAGCCCACACCCTACCGGGACAGCCTACGAGCAGTACTTC. This encodes CASSPHPTGTAYEQYF. This chain connects TRBV4-1 to TRBJ2-7; 7 bases fit TRBD1. Germline values: CDR1 MGHRA, CDR2 YSYEKL. The CDR3 spans 16 residues. Unmatched junction bases numbered 11, after V lost 4 bases and J lost 2 bases.

V is TRBV28 and J is TRBJ2-1, with 12 bases fitting TRBD1. This CDR3 is built from 16 residues. After removal of 6 bases from V and 10 bases from J, the junction contained 13 bases not matched to a gene. Per the germline V gene, CDR1 is MDHEN and CDR2 is SYDVKM. The CDR3 loop reads CASSPRPGQGAGEQFF. The CDR3 region has the DNA TGTGCCAGCAGCCCTAGGCCGGGACAGGGGGCAGGGGAGCAGTTCTTC.

This clonotype was seen a few times. CDR3 in amino acids: CASSEGTSNQPQHF. DNA for the CDR3: TGTGCCAGCAGTGAAGGCACAAGCAATCAGCCCCAGCATTTT. The chain couples TRBV6-1 to TRBJ1-5, with D uncertain. This CDR3 spans 14 amino acids. Per the germline V gene, CDR1 is MNHNS and CDR2 is SASEGT. V was trimmed by 1 base and J by 1 base, leaving 5 bases between them.